This entry lists 3 T cell receptor beta chains sequenced from one sample in a study of control samples from healthy donors and cancer patients. Sequencing used immunoSEQ multiplex PCR; TCRdb keeps in-frame clones, though not all of them. This table holds over 150,000 clones, 96% found once. Sequenced: blood. The receptors originated from a woman younger than 45 in good health.

The CDR3 region is CASSPGTYEQYF. The CDR3 DNA reads TGTGCCAGCAGTCCGGGGACCTACGAGCAGTACTTC. V and J are TRBV2 and TRBJ2-7, with a possible D match to TRBD2 (5 bases). Germline CDR1 reads SNHLY; CDR2 reads FYNNEI. The V end was cut by 5 bases, the J end by 2 bases, with 7 bases between. CDR3 length: 12 amino acids.

The rearrangement uses TRBV5-1 and TRBJ1-4; 8 nucleotides agree with TRBD1. Losses at the gene ends were 3 bases for V and 8 bases for J; bases not matched to a gene: 15. The CDR3 sequence is 17 residues long. Germline-derived CDR1 and CDR2 are SGHRS and YFSETQ. The DNA for the CDR3 is TGCGCCAGCAGCTATACAGGGGGGGCTTGGTTGTGGGAAAAACTGTTTTTT. Amino acids: CASSYTGGAWLWEKLFF.

The rearrangement links TRBV7-9 to TRBJ1-2; D not resolved. CDR1 is SEHNR and CDR2 is FQNEAQ in the germline V gene (reference sequence). The V end lost 5 bases, the J end lost 1 base, and 5 bases lay between the germline ends. This CDR3 is 12 amino acids long. In nucleotides, the CDR3 is TGTGCCAGCAGCCCCGATAACTATGGCTACACCTTC. This codes for CASSPDNYGYTF.